These 3 T cell receptor beta chains were all obtained from the same sample, sequenced in a study of regulatory T cells in long-lasting Graves disease. The time point denotes: newly diagnosed GD, antithyroid drugs for less than 3 months. PBMC RNA served as the TCR library source. Researchers made TCR beta libraries by using iRepertoire HTBI primers and running Arm-PCR on CDR3 regions. TCRdb re-called the multiplex PCR reads with MiXCR, one entry per CDR3 protein. The sample contains hundreds of thousands of distinct CDR3 sequences, approximately 16% of which appear only once. This sample also belongs to another study, concerning T cells in Graves' hyperthyroidism and ophthalmopathy.

The sample in question was peripheral blood mononuclear cells (PBMCs), obtained at new diagnosis, from a patient treated with antithyroid drugs. The source of these receptors is a woman aged 35 to 59 with Graves disease.

In this sample, this clonotype turned up many times. The V call is TRBV3-1, the J call TRBJ1-5; the D gene is possibly TRBD1 (6 bases). The V and J ends lost 5 bases and 6 bases respectively, with 11 bases between them. From germline, CDR1 is LGHDT and CDR2 YNNKEL (reference sequence). The CDR3 consists of 13 residues. CDR3: CASSSVGAQPQHF. In DNA form, the CDR3 reads TGTGCCAGCAGCTCTGTGGGGGCTCAGCCCCAGCATTTT.

This clonotype was recorded many times. The chain recombines TRBV28 with TRBJ1-2; the D gene is possibly TRBD1 (6 bases). V was trimmed by 6 bases and J by 4 bases, leaving 15 bases between them. The CDR3 has 14 amino acids. Germline lookup yields CDR1 MDHEN and CDR2 SYDVKM. This CDR3 reads CASSKDRIPYGYTF. CDR3 coding DNA: TGTGCCAGCAGCAAAGACAGGATTCCCTATGGCTACACCTTC.

This sequence joins TRBV15 and TRBJ1-1; D is possibly TRBD1 (5 bases). This CDR3 comprises 13 residues. Germline V gene data show CDR1 as LNHNV and CDR2 as YYDKDF (reference sequence). Trimming cost V 10 bases and J 1 base, with 13 bases left between them. The CDR3 here is CAIQGGWNTEAFF. The CDR3 DNA follows: TGTGCCATCCAGGGAGGGTGGAACACTGAAGCTTTCTTT.